A single T cell receptor beta chain is shown here with its context. In the study's own analysis: Nucleated cell counts were estimated from reference gene primer amplification. The method was immunoSEQ multiplex PCR; TCRdb's version includes in-frame clones alone and lacks a portion of them. The D gene and trimming were derived from the DNA, and the V and J assignments and clone size from that table. The sample has about 140,000 clones, about four fifths seen once. Germline V lookup: CDR1 WNHNN, CDR2 SYGVQD (reference sequence). The ends were cut back, 4 bases at V and 2 bases at J, with 11 bases in the middle. The length of the CDR3 is 14 residues. This entry belongs to a study of blood T cell repertoires in COVID-19. Study in general: The United States, Italy and Spain provided the acute and convalescent COVID-19 samples. Sample material is recorded as cDNA or gDNA derived from T cells, B-cell-depleted T cells, or PBMCs.

Sequencing used peripheral blood. The origin of this receptor is a human donor in a cohort sampled during active COVID-19. This chain links TRBV10-1 with TRBJ1-1, with D tentatively TRBD1 (6 bases). The CDR3 sequence: CASSGGGPNTEAFF. The DNA of the CDR3 is TGCGCCAGCAGTGGGGGGGGGCCCAACACTGAAGCTTTCTTT.